This T cell receptor beta chain is from a study of blood T cell repertoires in COVID-19. About the research overall: Spain, Italy and the United States supplied samples that represented acute and convalescent COVID-19. The cDNA or gDNA used as material had been derived from T cells, B-cell-depleted T cells, or PBMCs.

In germline, CDR1 is SGHNT, CDR2 YYREEE (reference sequence). The ends were cut back, 0 bases at V and 4 bases at J, with 11 bases in the middle. The CDR3 contains 15 residues. In the original processing: Estimation of nucleated cell counts was performed using reference gene primer amplification. Profiled with immunoSEQ multiplex PCR; TCRdb holds only in-frame clones, not every one. The DNA was the basis for D and trimming; V, J and clone size are from that table. This table has 150,000 to 200,000 clones, about 86% appearing once. The source of this sequence is a man aged 55-75 years with acute or convalescent COVID-19. This sequence joins TRBV5-4 and TRBJ1-5; D uncertain. The specimen was peripheral blood. CDR3 DNA: TGTGCCAGCAGCTTGGCCCCGGGGTCTAATCAGCCCCAGCATTTT. As protein: CASSLAPGSNQPQHF.